The rows below give T cell receptor beta chains drawn from one sample of a study of blood T cell repertoires in COVID-19. The repertoire was sequenced with immunoSEQ multiplex PCR; TCRdb's copy has only in-frame clones and lacks some. The repertoire includes fewer than 250,000 clones, about 88% of them detected once, and about 1.1% sits in the top ten. The sequenced material came from peripheral blood. The source of these receptors is a man aged 30 to 45 with acute or convalescent COVID-19. CDR3s include the opening cysteine and the closing phenylalanine or tryptophan. D genes are given only for firm matches. Not every row has a clone size; where given, it reads once, few, many or a size class.

>TRBV9|TRBJ1-6|NA|NA
TGTGCCAGCACATCGAATGGTCAGGGCGGTTCACCCCTCCACTTT
CASTSNGQGGSPLHF
>TRBV28|TRBJ2-7|NA|TRBD2
TGTGCCAGCAGTTTAGTCAGCGGGAGGGCCCGCGACGAGCAGTACTTC
CASSLVSGRARDEQYF
>TRBV12-3/TRBV12-4|TRBJ1-3|NA|NA
TGTGCCAGCAAGGGGGGAAACACCATATATTTT
CASKGGNTIYF
>TRBV19|TRBJ2-7|NA|TRBD2
TGTGCCAGTAGTGCCTCCCTAGCGGGGGGCTTCTACGAGCAGTACTTC
CASSASLAGGFYEQYF
>TRBV27|TRBJ2-7|NA|NA
TGTGCCAGCAGTTCGAGGGAGGTCTACGAGCAGTACTTC
CASSSREVYEQYF
>TRBV28|TRBJ2-5|NA|NA
TGTGCCAGCAGTTTCAGAGGGAGACAAGAGACCCAGTACTTC
CASSFRGRQETQYF
>TRBV27|TRBJ2-1|once|TRBD2
TGTGCCAGCAGTTCTACGGGGGGGTTTATGATAGATAATGAGCAGTTCTTC
CASSSTGGFMIDNEQFF
>TRBV7-2|TRBJ1-2|NA|TRBD1
TGTGCCAGCAGCTCCCTAAAAACAAACAGGGGGCCTGACTATGGCTACACCTTC
CASSSLKTNRGPDYGYTF
>TRBV7-6|TRBJ2-3|NA|NA
TGTGCCAGCAGCTGGACACTGGGGACAGATACGCAGTATTTT
CASSWTLGTDTQYF
>TRBV6-6|TRBJ2-3|NA|TRBD2
TGTGCCAGCAGTCCTCGGACTAGCGGAACAAGCACAGATACGCAGTATTTT
CASSPRTSGTSTDTQYF
>TRBV12-3/TRBV12-4|TRBJ1-1|NA|NA
TGTGCCAGCCACGGACAGTTTATCACTGAAGCTTTCTTT
CASHGQFITEAFF
>TRBV7-9|TRBJ2-2|NA|NA
TGTGCCAGCAGCTTATTTCCTACCGGGGAGCTGTTTTTT
CASSLFPTGELFF
>TRBV6-1|TRBJ1-1|NA|NA
TGTGCCAGCAGTGAGGTGGCGGGTTTTAGAACTGAAGCTTTCTTT
CASSEVAGFRTEAFF
>TRBV11-2|TRBJ2-3|NA|TRBD2
TGTGCCAGCAGCCGCGGGGGGACAGATACGCAGTATTTT
CASSRGGTDTQYF